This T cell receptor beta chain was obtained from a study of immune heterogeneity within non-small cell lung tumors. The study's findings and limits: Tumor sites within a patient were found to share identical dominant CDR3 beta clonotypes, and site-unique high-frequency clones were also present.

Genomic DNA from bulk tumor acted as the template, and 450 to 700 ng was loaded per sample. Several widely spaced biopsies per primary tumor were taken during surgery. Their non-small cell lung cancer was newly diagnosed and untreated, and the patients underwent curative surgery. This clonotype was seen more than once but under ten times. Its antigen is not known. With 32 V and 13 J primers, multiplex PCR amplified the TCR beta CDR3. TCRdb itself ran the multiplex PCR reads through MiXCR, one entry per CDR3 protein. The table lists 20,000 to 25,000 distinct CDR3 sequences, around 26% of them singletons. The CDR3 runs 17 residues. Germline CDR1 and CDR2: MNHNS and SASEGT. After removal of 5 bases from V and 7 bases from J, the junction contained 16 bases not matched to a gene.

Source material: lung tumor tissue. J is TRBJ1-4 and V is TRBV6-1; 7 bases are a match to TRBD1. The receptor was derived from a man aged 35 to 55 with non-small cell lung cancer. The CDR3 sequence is CASSPNRRRGVSEKLFF. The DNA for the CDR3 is TGTGCCAGCAGTCCCAACCGCCGCAGGGGGGTTAGTGAAAAACTGTTTTTT.